The clone carrying this T cell receptor beta chain showed up just a few times. The antigen is not known. Each TCR library used roughly 510 ng of total RNA and a linear amplification protocol. TCRdb reprocessed the reads with MiXCR, giving one entry per CDR3 protein. Seen here are 150,000 to 200,000 distinct CDR3 sequences, 74% observed once, and the top ten hold 2.3%. This entry belongs to a study of healthy donors' naive CD4 and CD8 T cells. Findings and limits, study-wide: Roughly 13% of CD4/CD8 propensity variance appeared explained by V, J and CDR3 charge.

CDR1 is LNHNV and CDR2 is YYDKDF in the germline V gene (reference sequence). V gave up 0 bases and J gave up 4 bases, with 16 bases separating them. The length of the CDR3 is 17 residues. The TCR was taken from a pool of human donors in good health; the sample pools cells from several healthy donors. The specimen was naive CD4+ and CD8+ T cells sorted from blood, pooled from several donors. The rearrangement joins TRBV15 to TRBJ1-3, with D hard to call. CDR3 nucleotides: TGTGCCACCAGCAGAGATCCCTTCGACAATCCCGGAAACACCATATATTTT. Its protein product is CATSRDPFDNPGNTIYF.